This T cell receptor beta chain was captured in a study of shared clonotypes between healthy human individuals. Overall study results and limits: Investigators expected sequencing depth to affect clonotype sharing among donors.

The study enrolled healthy HIV-negative adults without recent acute infections or vaccinations as donors. Worth noting for this clone: Its antigen is not known.

At deep level, the assay was performed. Profiled with immunoSEQ multiplex PCR; TCRdb holds only in-frame clones, not every one. The profile shows about 490,000 clones, approximately 78% of them singletons. The CDR3 extends over 17 amino acids. Per the germline V gene, CDR1 is MGHRA and CDR2 is YSYEKL. V lost 6 bases, J lost 0 bases, and 9 bases stayed unmatched. This TCR derives from a woman aged 40-49 years in good health. Some clones in this sample may be carry-over from other donors' samples. The sequenced sample was PBMCs. J is TRBJ2-1 and V is TRBV4-1, with 9 bases matching TRBD2. CDR3 nucleotides: TGCGCCAGCAGTCTGCGGGAGGGCCAGTTCTCCTACAATGAGCAGTTCTTC. Protein sequence: CASSLREGQFSYNEQFF.